This paragraph covers one TCR beta chain sequence. What this receptor recognizes is not known. No much larger clone exists at a distance of one base, and base qualities are not known. At one collaborating source in Seattle, patients were enrolled during active infection and were followed longitudinally through the course of disease. Collaborating institutions collected whole blood in K2EDTA tubes following their own protocols. Collaborator samples were shipped for TCRbeta analysis as frozen whole blood, isolated PBMCs, or DNA extracted from either sample type. TCRbeta CDR3 regions were amplified from genomic DNA using the immunoSEQ Assay, a bias-controlled multiplex PCR. Turning to the authors' computational methods: The number of nucleated cells in each sample was estimated by amplification of reference gene primers within the assay. To quantify the absolute abundance of each unique TCRbeta CDR3 rearrangement, sequence reads were collapsed and filtered. For each sample, productive Simpson clonality was calculated by taking the square root of Simpson's diversity index across productive rearrangements. TCRdb took over this immuneACCESS table, retaining in-frame rearrangements with V and J assigned. Such tables are incomplete; in checked studies, under half of the missing clones stem from an unresolved V gene, and the remainder is unexplained. For V, J and clone size, that table is used; D and trimming come from the DNA. The sample table holds 200,000 to 250,000 clones, of which 75% to 85% were seen once. The leading ten clones occupy 4.5% to 6% of the sample.

Ends trimmed: V by 2 bases, J by 4 bases; bases unmatched to a gene: 8. The germline V gene (reference sequence) supplies CDR1 GTSNPN and CDR2 SVGIG. From the cysteine up to the phenylalanine, the CDR3 has a length of 16 residues. Only CDR3 DNA remains: 48 bases, in frame from the first base. These data belong to a study of blood T cell repertoires in COVID-19 (dated by TCRdb to about 2020). Study-level background: The collaborator samples originated in the United States, Italy and Spain and spanned the acute and convalescent phases of COVID-19. Where HLA class I and class II types were available, the types were taken from metadata supplied by the sample provider, not from assay-based typing. The repertoires were released in a freely available public database meant as a resource for research on the immune response to SARS-CoV-2. Deeply sampled blood TCRbeta repertoires from subjects exposed to, actively infected with, or recovered from COVID-19 were included in the dataset. Samples were obtained from the ongoing ImmuneRACE study (first 160 participants) and from 1,254 subjects provided by 6 global collaborators. The sample metadata nearly always contained a de-identified subject ID, COVID-19 status, age in years and sex. The prospective study material was composed of cDNA or gDNA derived from T cells, B-cell-depleted T cells, or PBMCs. The research as a whole found: Clinical and demographic metadata were provided uncurated, with the amount varying by source and participant.

This TCR came from a man in his fifties with COVID-19, enrolled during active disease. The sequence is built from TRBV30 and TRBJ1-5; TRBD1 aligns with 10 central bases. The specimen was peripheral blood. The nucleotide sequence is TGTGCCTGGAGTCCCCTATGGACAGGGGGTAATCAGCCCCAGCATTTT. Translated, it gives CAWSPLWTGGNQPQHF.